One T cell receptor beta chain is described in this entry. This specimen comes from a study of blood T cell repertoires in COVID-19. Study information: Samples representing acute and convalescent COVID-19 were sourced from the United States, Italy and Spain.

The CDR3 covers 15 residues. Trimming removed 0 bases at V and 0 bases at J, with 8 bases between. The V gene's germline CDR1 is SGHRS and CDR2 YFSETQ. Enrollees, about 18 to 100 years old, lived in some 24 US areas. Two negative PCRs, clearance, or symptom resolution characterized the recovered Cohort 3 donors. The protocol was immunoSEQ multiplex PCR, while the TCRdb copy is restricted to in-frame clones and leaves out a portion. The sample includes some 350,000 clones, about 90% of them seen just once. Sequencing was carried out using PBMCs or T cells enriched from blood (not recorded which). The sequence derives from a woman in her 30s who had recovered from COVID-19. The gene calls are TRBV5-1 and TRBJ2-3; D is perhaps TRBD2 (6 bases). CDR3 DNA sequence: TGCGCCAGCAGCTTGGACGGGAGTAGCACAGATACGCAGTATTTT. Residues: CASSLDGSSTDTQYF.